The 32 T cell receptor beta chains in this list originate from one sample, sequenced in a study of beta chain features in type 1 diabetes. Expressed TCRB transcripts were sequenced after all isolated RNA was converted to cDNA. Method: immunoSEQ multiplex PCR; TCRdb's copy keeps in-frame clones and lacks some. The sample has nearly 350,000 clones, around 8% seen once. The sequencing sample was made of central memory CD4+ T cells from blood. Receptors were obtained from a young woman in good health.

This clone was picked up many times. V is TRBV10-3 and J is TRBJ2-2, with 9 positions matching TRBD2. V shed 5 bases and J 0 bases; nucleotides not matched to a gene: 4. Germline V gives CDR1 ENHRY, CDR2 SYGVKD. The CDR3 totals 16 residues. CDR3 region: CAISRRLAANTGELFF. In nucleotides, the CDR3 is TGTGCCATCAGTCGTAGACTAGCGGCGAACACCGGGGAGCTGTTTTTT.

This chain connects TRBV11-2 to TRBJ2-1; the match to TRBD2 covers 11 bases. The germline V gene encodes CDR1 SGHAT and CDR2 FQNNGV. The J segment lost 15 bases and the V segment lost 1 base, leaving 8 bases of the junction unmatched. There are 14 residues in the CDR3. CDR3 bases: TGTGCCAGCAGCTTAGTCCGATCGACTAGCGGGATGTTCTTC. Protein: CASSLVRSTSGMFF.

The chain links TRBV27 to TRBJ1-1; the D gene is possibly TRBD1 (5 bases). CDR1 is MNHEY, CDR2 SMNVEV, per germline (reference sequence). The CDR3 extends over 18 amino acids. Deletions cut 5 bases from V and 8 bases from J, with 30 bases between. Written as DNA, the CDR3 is TGTGCCAGCAGTCCCCCCCCGGACACTCCATTCAGACCTTCCGAAGCTTTCTTT. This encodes CASSPPPDTPFRPSEAFF.

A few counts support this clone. CDR3 DNA: TGCGCCAGCAGTGAGTCCATCGGGACTAGCACAGATACGCAGTATTTT. Amino acids: CASSESIGTSTDTQYF. The chain carries TRBV10-1 and TRBJ2-3; the D gene is possibly TRBD2 (6 bases). With 0 bases removed from V and 0 bases from J, the gap between germline ends came to 10 bases. CDR1 and CDR2 (germline): WNHNN, SYGVQD (reference sequence). This CDR3 region has 16 residues.

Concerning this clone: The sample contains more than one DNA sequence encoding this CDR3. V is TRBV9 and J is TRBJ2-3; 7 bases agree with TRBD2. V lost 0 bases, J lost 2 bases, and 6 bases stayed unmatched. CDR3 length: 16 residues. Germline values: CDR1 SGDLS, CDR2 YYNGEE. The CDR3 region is CASSVGSSGYTDTQYF. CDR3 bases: TGTGCCAGCAGCGTAGGCTCTAGCGGATACACAGATACGCAGTATTTT. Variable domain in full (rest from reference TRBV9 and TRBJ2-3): DSGVTQTPKHLITATGQRVTLRCSPRSGDLSVYWYQQSLDQGLQFLIQYYNGEERAKGNILERFSAQQFPDLHSELNLSSLELGDSALYFCASSVGSSGYTDTQYFGPGTRLTVL.

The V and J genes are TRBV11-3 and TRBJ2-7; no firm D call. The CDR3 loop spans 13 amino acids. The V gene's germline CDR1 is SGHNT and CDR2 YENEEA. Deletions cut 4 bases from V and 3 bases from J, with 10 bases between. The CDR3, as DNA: TGTGCCAGCAGCTACGGACCGGACTACGAGCAGTACTTC. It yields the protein CASSYGPDYEQYF.

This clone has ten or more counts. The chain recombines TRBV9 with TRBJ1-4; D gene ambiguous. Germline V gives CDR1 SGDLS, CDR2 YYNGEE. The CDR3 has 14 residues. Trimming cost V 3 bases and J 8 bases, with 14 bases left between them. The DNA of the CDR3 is TGTGCCAGCAGCGCTGGTCCCTTAGAAGAAAAACTGTTTTTT. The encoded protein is CASSAGPLEEKLFF.

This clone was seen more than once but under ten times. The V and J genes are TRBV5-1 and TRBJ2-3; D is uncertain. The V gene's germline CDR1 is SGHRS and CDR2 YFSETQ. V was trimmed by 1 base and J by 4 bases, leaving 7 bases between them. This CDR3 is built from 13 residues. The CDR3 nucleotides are TGCGCCAGCAGCTTGCATCAGTCAGATACGCAGTATTTT. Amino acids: CASSLHQSDTQYF.

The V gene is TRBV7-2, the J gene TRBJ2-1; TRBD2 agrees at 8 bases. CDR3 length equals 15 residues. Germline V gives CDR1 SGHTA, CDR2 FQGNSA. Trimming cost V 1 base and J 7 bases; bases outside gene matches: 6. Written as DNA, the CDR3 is TGTGCCAGCAGCTTAGGGGGACTAGGATCTAATGAGCAGTTCTTC. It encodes CASSLGGLGSNEQFF.

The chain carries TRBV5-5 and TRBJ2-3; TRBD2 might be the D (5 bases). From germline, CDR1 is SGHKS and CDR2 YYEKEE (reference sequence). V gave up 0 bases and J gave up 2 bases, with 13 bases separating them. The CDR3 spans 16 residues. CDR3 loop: CASSLGTSPITDTQYF. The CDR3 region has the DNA TGTGCCAGCAGCTTGGGGACTTCACCTATCACAGATACGCAGTATTTT.

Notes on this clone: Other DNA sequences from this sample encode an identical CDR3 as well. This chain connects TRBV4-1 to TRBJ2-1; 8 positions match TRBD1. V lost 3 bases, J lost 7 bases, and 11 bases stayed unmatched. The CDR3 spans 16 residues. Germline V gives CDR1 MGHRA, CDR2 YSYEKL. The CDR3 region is CASSHIGTGSRNEQFF. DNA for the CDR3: TGCGCCAGCAGCCACATCGGGACAGGATCGAGGAATGAGCAGTTCTTC.

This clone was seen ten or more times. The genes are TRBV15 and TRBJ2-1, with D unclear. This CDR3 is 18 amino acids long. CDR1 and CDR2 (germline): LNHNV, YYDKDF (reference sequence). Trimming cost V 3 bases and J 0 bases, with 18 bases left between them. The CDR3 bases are TGTGCCACCAGCAGCCCGGTGGGTACCGGTGACTCCTACAATGAGCAGTTCTTC. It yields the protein CATSSPVGTGDSYNEQFF.

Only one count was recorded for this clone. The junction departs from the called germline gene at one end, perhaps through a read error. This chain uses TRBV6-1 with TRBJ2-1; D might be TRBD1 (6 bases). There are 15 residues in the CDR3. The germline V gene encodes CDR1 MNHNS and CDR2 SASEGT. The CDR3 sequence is CAISESIGQYNEQFF. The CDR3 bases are TGTGCCATCAGTGAGTCGATCGGACAGTACAATGAGCAGTTCTTC.

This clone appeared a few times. The CDR3 coding sequence is TGTGCCAGCAGGCAACAAACTTTCACAGATACGCAGTATTTT. This encodes CASRQQTFTDTQYF. V gene TRBV2 combines with J gene TRBJ2-3; D gene unclear. The CDR3 extends over 14 amino acids. Per the germline V gene, CDR1 is SNHLY and CDR2 is FYNNEI. Trimming took off 6 bases at V and 2 bases at J, with 12 bases between the two ends.

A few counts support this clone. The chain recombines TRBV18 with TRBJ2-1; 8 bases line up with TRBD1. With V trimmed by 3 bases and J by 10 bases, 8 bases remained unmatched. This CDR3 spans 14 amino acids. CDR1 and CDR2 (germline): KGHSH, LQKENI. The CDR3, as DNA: TGTGCCAGCTCACCGGACAGGGAGTCTCGCGAGCAGTTCTTC. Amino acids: CASSPDRESREQFF.

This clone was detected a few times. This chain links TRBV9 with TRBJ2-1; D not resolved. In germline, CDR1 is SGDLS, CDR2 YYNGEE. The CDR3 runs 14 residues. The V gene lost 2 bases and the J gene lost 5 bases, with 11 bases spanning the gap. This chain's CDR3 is CASSVGPNNNEQFF. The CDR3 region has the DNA TGTGCCAGCAGCGTTGGACCAAACAACAATGAGCAGTTCTTC.

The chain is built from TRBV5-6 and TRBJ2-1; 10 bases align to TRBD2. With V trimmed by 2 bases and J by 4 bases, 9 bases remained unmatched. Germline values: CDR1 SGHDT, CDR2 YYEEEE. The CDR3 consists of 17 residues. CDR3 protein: CASSFGPSGGAYNEQFF. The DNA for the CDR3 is TGTGCCAGCAGCTTTGGTCCTAGCGGGGGAGCATACAATGAGCAGTTCTTC.

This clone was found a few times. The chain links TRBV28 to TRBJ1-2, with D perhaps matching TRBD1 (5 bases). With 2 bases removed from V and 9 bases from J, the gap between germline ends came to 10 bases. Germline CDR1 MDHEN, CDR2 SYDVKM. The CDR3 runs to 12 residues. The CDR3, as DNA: TGTGCCAGCAGTTTAACGAGGGACCGCTACACCTTC. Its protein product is CASSLTRDRYTF.

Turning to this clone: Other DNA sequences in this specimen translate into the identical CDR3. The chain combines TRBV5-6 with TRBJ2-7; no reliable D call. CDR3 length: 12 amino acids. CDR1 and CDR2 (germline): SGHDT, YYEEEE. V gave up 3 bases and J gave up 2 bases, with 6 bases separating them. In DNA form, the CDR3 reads TGTGCCAGCAGCTCGACAACCTACGAGCAGTACTTC. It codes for CASSSTTYEQYF.

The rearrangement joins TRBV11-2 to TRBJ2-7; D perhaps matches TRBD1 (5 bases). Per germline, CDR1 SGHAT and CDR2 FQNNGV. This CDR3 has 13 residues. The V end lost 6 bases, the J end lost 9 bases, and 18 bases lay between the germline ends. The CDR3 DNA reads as TGTGCCAGCAGGCGAGGCCTGACAGATGGGCAGTACTTC. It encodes CASRRGLTDGQYF.

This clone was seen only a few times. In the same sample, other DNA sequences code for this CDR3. CDR3: CATSRDSGPYEQYF. The CDR3 bases are TGTGCCACCAGCAGAGATTCGGGGCCCTACGAGCAGTACTTC. V is TRBV15 and J is TRBJ2-7; either TRBD1 or TRBD2 may fit D (5 bases each). Germline V CDR1 and CDR2: LNHNV, YYDKDF (reference sequence). Trimming stripped 0 bases from V and 2 bases from J, with 8 bases between. This CDR3 has 14 residues.

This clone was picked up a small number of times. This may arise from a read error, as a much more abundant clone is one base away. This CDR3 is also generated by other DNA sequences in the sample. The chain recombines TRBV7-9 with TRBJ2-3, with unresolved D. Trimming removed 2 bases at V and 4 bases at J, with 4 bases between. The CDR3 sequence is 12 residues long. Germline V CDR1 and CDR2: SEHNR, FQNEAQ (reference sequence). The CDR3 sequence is CASSLSADTQYF. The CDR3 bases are TGTGCCAGCAGCTTAAGCGCAGATACGCAGTATTTT.

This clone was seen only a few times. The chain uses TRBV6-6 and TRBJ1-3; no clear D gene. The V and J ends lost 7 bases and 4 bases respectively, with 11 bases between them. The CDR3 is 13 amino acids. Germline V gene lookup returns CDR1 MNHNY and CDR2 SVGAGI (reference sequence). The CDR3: CASMDLWGNTIYF. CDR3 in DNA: TGTGCCAGCATGGACCTCTGGGGAAACACCATATATTTT.

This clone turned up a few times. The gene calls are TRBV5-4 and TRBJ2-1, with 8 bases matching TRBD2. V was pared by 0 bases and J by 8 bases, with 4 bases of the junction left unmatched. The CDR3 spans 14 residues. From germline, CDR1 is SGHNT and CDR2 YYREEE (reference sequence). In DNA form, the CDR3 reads TGTGCCAGCAGCTTGGACCCGGGAGGGGATGAGCAGTTCTTC. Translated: CASSLDPGGDEQFF.

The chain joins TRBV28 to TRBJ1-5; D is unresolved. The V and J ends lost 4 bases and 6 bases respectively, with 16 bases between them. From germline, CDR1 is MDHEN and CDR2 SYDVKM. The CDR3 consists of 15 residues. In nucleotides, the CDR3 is TGTGCCAGCAGTTCGCCAGGAGGAAATCGTCAGCCCCAGCATTTT. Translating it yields CASSSPGGNRQPQHF.

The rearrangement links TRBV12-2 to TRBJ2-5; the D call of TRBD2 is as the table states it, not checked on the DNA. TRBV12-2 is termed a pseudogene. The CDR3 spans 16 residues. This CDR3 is CASRLECSALQETQYF. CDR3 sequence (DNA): TGTGCAAGTCGCTTAGAATGTTCGGCACTACAAGAGACCCAGTACTTC.

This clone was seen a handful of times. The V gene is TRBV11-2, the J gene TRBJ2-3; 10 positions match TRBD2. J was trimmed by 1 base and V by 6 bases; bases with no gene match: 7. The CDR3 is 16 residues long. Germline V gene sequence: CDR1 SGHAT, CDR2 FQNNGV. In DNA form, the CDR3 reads TGTGCCAGCAGTGAAGGGACTAGCGAACGCACAGATACGCAGTATTTT. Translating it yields CASSEGTSERTDTQYF.

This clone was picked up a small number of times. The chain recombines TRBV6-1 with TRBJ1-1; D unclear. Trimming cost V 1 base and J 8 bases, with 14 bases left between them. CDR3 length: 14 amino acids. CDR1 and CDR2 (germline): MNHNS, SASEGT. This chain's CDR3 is CASSEGRLSGEAFF. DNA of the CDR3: TGTGCCAGCAGTGAAGGAAGATTATCCGGCGAAGCTTTCTTT.

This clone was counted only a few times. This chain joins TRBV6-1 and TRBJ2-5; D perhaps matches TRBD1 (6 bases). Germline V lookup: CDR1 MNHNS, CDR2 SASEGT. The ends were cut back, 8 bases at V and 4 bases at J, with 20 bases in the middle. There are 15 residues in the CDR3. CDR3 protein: CASSRDTRMGETQYF. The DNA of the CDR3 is TGTGCCAGCTCCCGGGACACAAGGATGGGAGAGACCCAGTACTTC.

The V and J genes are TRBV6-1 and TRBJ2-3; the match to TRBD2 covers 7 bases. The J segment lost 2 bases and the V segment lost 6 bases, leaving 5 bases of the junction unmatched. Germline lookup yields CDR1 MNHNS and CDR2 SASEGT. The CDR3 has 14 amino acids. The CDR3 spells CASSTLAVTDTQYF. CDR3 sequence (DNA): TGTGCCAGCAGCACCCTAGCGGTCACAGATACGCAGTATTTT.

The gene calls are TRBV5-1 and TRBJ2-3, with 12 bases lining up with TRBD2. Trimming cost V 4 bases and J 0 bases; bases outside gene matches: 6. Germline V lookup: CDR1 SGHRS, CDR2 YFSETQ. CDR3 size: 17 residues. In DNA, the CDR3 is TGCGCCAGCAGCACTCGGACTAGCGGGATAAGCACAGATACGCAGTATTTT. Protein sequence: CASSTRTSGISTDTQYF.

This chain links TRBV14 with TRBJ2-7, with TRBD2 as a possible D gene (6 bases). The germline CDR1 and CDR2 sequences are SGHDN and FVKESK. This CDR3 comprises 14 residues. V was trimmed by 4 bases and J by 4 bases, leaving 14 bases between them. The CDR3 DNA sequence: TGTGCCAGCAGCCGTCTCGGGAGACGGTACGAGCAGTACTTC. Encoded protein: CASSRLGRRYEQYF.